A single sample is the source of the 2 T cell receptor beta chains below, sequenced in a study of OX40 agonist ivuxolimab in advanced cancers. The repertoire was sequenced with immunoSEQ multiplex PCR; TCRdb's copy has only in-frame clones and lacks some. The data show about 76,000 clones, with 80% to 90% seen just once and less than 6.5% held by the top ten. Sequences were derived from CD4+ or CD8+ T cells sorted from blood, sampled in a trial of the OX40 agonist ivuxolimab. These receptors were obtained from an adult with an advanced solid tumor such as melanoma, head and neck, liver or kidney cancer.

V usage is TRBV10-3 and J usage is TRBJ2-1; the D gene is possibly TRBD2 (6 bases). CDR3 length equals 16 residues. Per the germline V gene, CDR1 is ENHRY and CDR2 is SYGVKD. The V end was cut by 3 bases, the J end by 8 bases, with 20 bases between. CDR3 DNA sequence: TGTGCCATCAGTGATACGAAAATAGCGGCGGACCATGAGCAGTTCTTC. The encoded protein is CAISDTKIAADHEQFF.

This chain uses TRBV2 with TRBJ1-4, with 10 bases matching TRBD1. The CDR3 runs to 18 residues. Trimming cost V 4 bases and J 5 bases; bases outside gene matches: 13. Per the germline V gene, CDR1 is SNHLY and CDR2 is FYNNEI. The chain's CDR3 is CASSVPGTGAETNEKLFF. In DNA, the CDR3 is TGTGCCAGCAGTGTTCCCGGGACAGGGGCCGAGACGAATGAAAAACTGTTTTTT. Using reference TRBV2 and TRBJ1-4 for the parts outside the CDR3, the full variable domain is EPEVTQTPSHQVTQMGQEVILRCVPISNHLYFYWYRQILGQKVEFLVSFYNNEISEKSEIFDDQFSVERPDGSNFTLKIRSTKLEDSAMYFCASSVPGTGAETNEKLFFGSGTQLSVL.